This T cell receptor (beta chain) originates from a study of blood T cell repertoires in COVID-19. The assay was immunoSEQ multiplex PCR, and TCRdb's table has in-frame clones only and misses some. The table has some 65,000 clones, about 74% seen once; the top ten hold about 28%. This clone is medium-sized. From germline, CDR1 is KGHDR and CDR2 SFDVKD. The CDR3 has 16 residues. Trimming pared 4 bases from V and 5 bases from J, leaving 17 bases between. Sequencing was carried out using peripheral blood. This sequence was found in a woman older than 75 with acute or convalescent COVID-19. The genes are TRBV24-1 and TRBJ2-1; perhaps TRBD2 as D (6 bases). CDR3 amino acids: CATSEGRRPGDNEQFF. CDR3 nucleotide sequence: TGTGCCACCAGTGAGGGTCGGCGGCCGGGGGACAATGAGCAGTTCTTC.